This T cell receptor (beta chain) was captured by sequencing in a study of blood T cell repertoires in COVID-19 (dated by TCRdb to about 2020). Describing the broader study: Collaborator samples came from the United States, Italy and Spain and covered acute and convalescent phases of COVID-19. Where HLA class I and class II types were available, the types were taken from metadata supplied by the sample provider, not from assay-based typing. Sample metadata almost always included a de-identified subject ID, COVID-19 status, age in years and sex. A freely available public database, intended as a resource for researchers studying the immune response to SARS-CoV-2, is where the repertoires were released. The prospective study material was composed of cDNA or gDNA derived from T cells, B-cell-depleted T cells, or PBMCs. The samples were drawn from two sources: the first 160 participants of the ongoing ImmuneRACE study, and 950 to 1,500 subjects contributed by 6 global collaborators. Deeply sampled blood TCRbeta repertoires from subjects exposed to, actively infected with, or recovered from COVID-19 were included in the dataset.

Whole blood was collected in K2EDTA tubes by collaborating institutions according to the institutions' own protocols. For TCRbeta analysis, collaborators shipped samples in one of three forms: frozen whole blood, isolated PBMCs, or DNA extracted from either of those sample types. For this chain, trimming is 5 bases at the V end and 5 bases at the J end, and the number of junction bases without a gene match is 8. Based on the germline V gene, the CDR1 and CDR2 sequences are MNHNS and SASEGT. From the cysteine up to the phenylalanine, the CDR3 has a length of 15 residues. Kept here is only the CDR3 DNA, which spans 45 bases and is read in frame from base 1. TCRbeta CDR3 regions were amplified from genomic DNA using the immunoSEQ Assay, a bias-controlled multiplex PCR. From the authors' description of their analysis: Nucleated cell counts per sample were estimated from amplification of reference gene primers within the assay. To quantify the absolute abundance of each unique TCRbeta CDR3 rearrangement, sequence reads were collapsed and filtered. For each sample, productive Simpson clonality was calculated by taking the square root of Simpson's diversity index across productive rearrangements. TCRdb holds this immuneACCESS table with in-frame rearrangements only. Some clones are missing; in checked studies, unresolved V genes explain under half, and the rest has no known cause. Clonal size and the V and J genes are those of that table, whereas D and trimming came from the DNA. The sample records about 170,000 clones, approximately 79% of which are singletons. Of the sample, around 3% falls within the top ten clones.

As for this clone: Its antigen is currently not known. The record has no base qualities; no much larger clone is one base away.

Paper-wide results and their limitations: The quantity of clinical and demographic metadata differed by source and by participant and was supplied without curation.

Rearrangement joined TRBV6-1 to TRBJ2-3, with 9 bases matching TRBD2. The sequence derives from a woman of 80 years or more with acute or convalescent COVID-19. The sample taken for sequencing was peripheral blood. The CDR3 protein sequence reads: CASSPFTLAGDTQYF. At the DNA level, the sequence is TGTGCCAGCAGTCCCTTCACACTAGCGGGAGATACGCAGTATTTT.